The clone carrying this T cell receptor (beta chain) appeared many times. Its antigen is not identified. RNA transcripts provided the template for amplifying TCR beta CDR3 regions. HTBI primers served in a first-round RT-PCR, which a second-round multiplex PCR followed. TCRdb analysed the multiplex PCR reads with MiXCR anew, one entry per CDR3 protein. Of around 600,000 distinct CDR3 sequences listed, about 40% are singletons. The sample belongs to a study of Graves' ophthalmopathy and Graves' hyperthyroidism. If patients had other autoimmune diseases, uncontrolled infections, pregnancy or lactation, they were excluded. As the starting material, more than 8 ml of fresh peripheral blood yielded the PBMCs. Germline CDR1 SQVTM, CDR2 ANQGSEA. This CDR3 contains 13 residues. V dropped 7 bases and J dropped 2; count of bases not matched to a gene: 6. Overall study findings and caveats: Separation of ophthalmopathy from stable hyperthyroidism was achieved by a 13-signature model, at about 89% sensitivity and approximately 81% specificity.

The sample was peripheral blood. This clonotype originated in an adult man with Graves' ophthalmopathy. This rearrangement joins TRBV29-1 to TRBJ2-7; 9 bases are a match to TRBD1. CDR3 protein: CSARTGDTYEQYF. CDR3 nucleotide sequence: TGCAGCGCCCGGACAGGGGATACCTACGAGCAGTACTTC.